The T cell receptor (beta chain) described here comes from a study of blood T cell repertoires in COVID-19 (dated by TCRdb to between 2020 and 2021). Broadly, across the study: Samples covering the acute and convalescent phases of COVID-19 were provided by collaborators in the United States, Italy and Spain. The material from the prospective study consisted of cDNA or gDNA derived from T cells, B-cell-depleted T cells, or PBMCs. Deeply sampled blood TCRbeta repertoires from subjects exposed to, actively infected with, or recovered from COVID-19 were included in the dataset. The repertoires were released in a freely available public database intended as a resource for research on the immune response to SARS-CoV-2. The samples were drawn from two sources: the first 160 participants of the ongoing ImmuneRACE study, and fewer than 1,500 subjects contributed by 6 global collaborators. The sample metadata nearly always contained a de-identified subject ID, COVID-19 status, age in years and sex. Where available, HLA class I and class II types were taken from metadata supplied by the sample provider and were not determined by assay-based typing.

Regarding this clone: Its antigen is still unknown. No base qualities exist here, and no much larger clone lies one base off it.

Taken from cysteine to phenylalanine, the CDR3 has 15 residues. The retained sequence is limited to the CDR3, 45 bases, with the frame set at the first base. CDR1 LGHNA and CDR2 YSLEER were looked up in the germline V gene. The junction shows trimming of 0 bases on V and 0 bases on J, plus 8 bases between the germline ends. The immunoSEQ Assay, a bias-controlled multiplex PCR, was used to amplify TCRbeta CDR3 regions from genomic DNA. In the original analysis: Within the assay, amplification of reference gene primers was used to estimate how many nucleated cells each sample contained. To quantify the absolute abundance of each unique TCRbeta CDR3 rearrangement, sequence reads were collapsed and filtered. For each sample, productive Simpson clonality was calculated by taking the square root of Simpson's diversity index across productive rearrangements. TCRdb limited this immuneACCESS table to in-frame rearrangements with V and J called. A share of clones is missing; checked studies link under half to unresolved V genes, and the rest is unexplained. The V and J calls and clone size were taken over from that table, and D and trimming were inferred from the DNA. In all, the sample holds tens of thousands of clones, and around 84% of those were seen once. The ten largest clones represent more than 9% of the sample.

Each collaborating institution followed its own protocols to collect whole blood in K2EDTA tubes. For TCRbeta analysis, collaborator samples were shipped as frozen whole blood, as isolated PBMCs, or as DNA extracted from either sample type. Broad study findings and their caveats: Clinical and demographic metadata were provided uncurated, with the amount varying by source and participant.

The clonotype originates from a human donor in a cohort sampled during active COVID-19. This sequence uses TRBV4-3 and TRBJ1-1, with an unclear D gene assignment. The sequencing sample was made of peripheral blood. Here is the DNA: TGCGCCAGCAGCCAAGAGTGGCAATTGAACACTGAAGCTTTCTTT. It translates as CASSQEWQLNTEAFF.